The present entry profiles one T cell receptor beta chain with its context. The data were obtained in a study of shared clonotypes between healthy human individuals. V gave up 6 bases and J gave up 8 bases; unmatched junction bases: 6. The CDR3 loop spans 13 amino acids. From germline, CDR1 is LNHDA and CDR2 SQIVND (reference sequence). TCRdb keeps only in-frame clones here, not all; method: immunoSEQ multiplex PCR. Here the sample spans under 600,000 clones, 95% to 97% being singletons. The gene calls are TRBV19 and TRBJ2-4; 8 bases agree with TRBD2. Sequencing used naive CD4+ T cells sorted from blood. Subset given: CD45RA+ positively selected. The clonotype originates from a woman in her twenties or thirties in good health. The CDR3 DNA follows: TGTGCCAGTAGAACGGGAGGGATGGACATTCAGTACTTC. It is translated as CASRTGGMDIQYF.